The 22 T cell receptor beta chains listed next were all sequenced from one sample in a study of CD4 T cells in relation to SARS-CoV-2 and coronaviruses. Assay: immunoSEQ multiplex PCR; the TCRdb copy retains only in-frame clones and omits some. The sample has tens of thousands of clones; about 92% are singletons. The material sequenced was naive CD4+ T cells from PBMCs. Sample subset: naive CD4+ T cells isolated by negative enrichment. These receptors were obtained from an adult with COVID-19.

This rearrangement joins TRBV9 to TRBJ2-1; D tentatively reads TRBD1 or TRBD2 (7 bases each). Germline V lookup: CDR1 SGDLS, CDR2 YYNGEE. V shed 0 bases and J shed 0 bases, with 16 bases lying between them. The CDR3 covers 18 residues. The CDR3 coding sequence is TGTGCCAGCAGCGTAGAAGGGAGGGGGCAAAGCTCCTACAATGAGCAGTTCTTC. It is translated as CASSVEGRGQSSYNEQFF.

This chain connects TRBV11-2 to TRBJ1-1, with 7 bases fitting TRBD1. From germline, CDR1 is SGHAT and CDR2 FQNNGV. With V trimmed by 4 bases and J by 1 base, 6 bases remained unmatched. This CDR3 is built from 15 residues. As DNA, the CDR3 is TGTGCCAGCAGCTCCCCACGGACAGGGAACACTGAAGCTTTCTTT. It translates to CASSSPRTGNTEAFF. Filled out from reference TRBV11-2 and TRBJ1-1, the complete variable domain reads EAGVAQSPRYKIIEKRQSVAFWCNPISGHATLYWYQQILGQGPKLLIQFQNNGVVDDSQLPKDRFSAERLKGVDSTLKIQPAKLEDSAVYLCASSSPRTGNTEAFFGQGTRLTVV.

The rearrangement joins TRBV3-1 (or the pseudogene TRBV3-2) to TRBJ1-6; D gene unclear. The germline CDR1 and CDR2 sequences are LGHDT and YNNKEL (reference sequence). This CDR3 is built from 14 residues. V lost 5 bases and J 6 bases, leaving 11 bases between the germline ends. CDR3 amino acids: CASSKGPLNSPLHF. The CDR3 DNA sequence: TGTGCCAGCAGCAAAGGACCGCTTAATTCACCCCTCCACTTT.

The gene calls are TRBV7-9 and TRBJ2-5; D may be TRBD2 (6 bases). Germline-derived CDR1 and CDR2 are SEHNR and FQNEAQ (reference sequence). This CDR3 has 13 amino acids. V was cut by 5 bases and J by 4 bases, with 11 bases left in between. DNA for the CDR3: TGTGCCAGCAGCCCCCCCGGGGGAGAGACCCAGTACTTC. Protein: CASSPPGGETQYF.

V and J are TRBV9 and TRBJ2-3; 11 nucleotides agree with TRBD2. CDR3 length equals 16 residues. Germline V gives CDR1 SGDLS, CDR2 YYNGEE. V gave up 3 bases and J gave up 1 base; unmatched junction bases: 4. CDR3 DNA sequence: TGTGCCAGCAGCGAGAGACTAGCGGGACGCACAGATACGCAGTATTTT. Translating it yields CASSERLAGRTDTQYF.

The chain uses TRBV7-6 and TRBJ2-3, with 10 positions matching TRBD1. The CDR3 sequence is 17 residues long. V dropped 5 bases and J dropped 6; count of bases not matched to a gene: 14. Germline CDR1 and CDR2: SGHVS and FNYEAQ. The CDR3 region has the DNA TGTGCCAGCAGCGTAGGACAGGGGGTGGCCACTCCGGATACGCAGTATTTT. It codes for CASSVGQGVATPDTQYF. Complete variable domain (other parts from reference TRBV7-6 and TRBJ2-3): GAGVSQSPRYKVTKRGQDVALRCDPISGHVSLYWYRQALGQGPEFLTYFNYEAQQDKSGLPNDRFSAERPEGSISTLTIQRTEQRDSAMYRCASSVGQGVATPDTQYFGPGTRLTVL.

This chain joins TRBV28 and TRBJ1-1; 8 bases are shared with TRBD1. The CDR3 runs 15 residues. Germline V lookup: CDR1 MDHEN, CDR2 SYDVKM. V shed 6 bases, J shed 3 bases, and the junction held 9 bases outside the gene matches. The CDR3 DNA follows: TGTGCCAGCAGCCTGATAGACAGGGGTCACACTGAAGCTTTCTTT. Encoded protein: CASSLIDRGHTEAFF.

V usage is TRBV9 and J usage is TRBJ1-1; no reliable D call. Trimming took off 3 bases at V and 3 bases at J, with 9 bases between the two ends. The CDR3 runs 13 residues. Per germline, CDR1 SGDLS and CDR2 YYNGEE. Here the CDR3 reads CASSATADTEAFF. The CDR3 coding sequence is TGTGCCAGCAGCGCCACGGCGGACACTGAAGCTTTCTTT.

In this sample, this clone turned up a few times. V usage is TRBV19 and J usage is TRBJ2-2, with TRBD1 as a possible D gene (6 bases). Germline CDR1 and CDR2: LNHDA and SQIVND (reference sequence). The CDR3 has 15 amino acids. The V gene lost 3 bases and the J gene lost 7 bases, with 15 bases spanning the gap. In nucleotides, the CDR3 is TGTGCCAGTAGTATTCTGGGGGCCGTGGGCGGGGAGCTGTTTTTT. Its protein product is CASSILGAVGGELFF.

The V and J genes are TRBV6-5 and TRBJ2-7; no reliable D call. This CDR3 is 12 amino acids long. Germline CDR1 reads MNHEY; CDR2 reads SVGAGI. V dropped 6 bases and J dropped 2 bases, with 8 bases sitting between them. CDR3 region: CASRPRAYEQYF. Here the CDR3 DNA reads TGTGCCAGCAGGCCGCGCGCCTACGAGCAGTACTTC.

The chain links TRBV9 to TRBJ2-5, with TRBD2 matching over 15 bases. From germline, CDR1 is SGDLS and CDR2 YYNGEE. The length of the CDR3 is 16 residues. Unmatched junction bases numbered 5, after V lost 3 bases and J lost 5 bases. CDR3 nucleotides: TGTGCCAGCAGCGGGACTAGCGGGAGGGTCTGGGAGACCCAGTACTTC. This sequence encodes CASSGTSGRVWETQYF.

V is TRBV14 and J is TRBJ2-5; TRBD1 or TRBD2 may be the D gene (6 bases each). The V and J ends lost 4 bases and 5 bases respectively, with 11 bases between them. The CDR3 consists of 13 residues. Germline CDR1 reads SGHDN; CDR2 reads FVKESK. Here the CDR3 DNA reads TGTGCCAGCAGCCTATGGGGGGCGGAGACCCAGTACTTC. Its translation is CASSLWGAETQYF.

This chain connects TRBV2 to TRBJ2-3; TRBD2 agrees at 7 bases. The CDR3 is made up of 15 amino acids. The V and J ends lost 8 bases and 4 bases, in that order; junction bases with no gene match: 12. CDR1 is SNHLY and CDR2 is FYNNEI in the germline V gene. The CDR3, as DNA: TGTGCCAGCTTCCCCGTGACTAGCCGTCCAGATACGCAGTATTTT. This sequence encodes CASFPVTSRPDTQYF.

V usage is TRBV21-1 and J usage is TRBJ1-5. TRBV21-1 is deemed a pseudogene. This CDR3 has 13 amino acids. The CDR3 coding sequence is TGTGCCAGCAGCCCAGAGAGGATAAAGCCCCAGCATTTT. It translates to CASSPERIKPQHF.

The chain is built from TRBV3-1 (or the pseudogene TRBV3-2) and TRBJ2-7; no reliable D call. V dropped 2 bases and J dropped 5 bases, with 1 base sitting between them. The CDR3 contains 10 residues. The germline CDR1 and CDR2 sequences are LGHDT and YNNKEL (reference sequence). The CDR3 is CASSQHEQYF. In nucleotides, the CDR3 is TGTGCCAGCAGCCAACACGAGCAGTACTTC.

V gene TRBV21-1 combines with J gene TRBJ2-2; the table gives TRBD2 as D, unverified against the DNA. TRBV21-1 is reported as a pseudogene. CDR3 size: 19 residues. This CDR3 is CASSILPEGQDGTSGSVFF. CDR3 DNA: TGTGCCAGCAGCATTCTTCCGGAGGGACAGGACGGGACTAGCGGATCGGTGTTTTTT.

This clone was picked up one time. This sequence joins TRBV18 and TRBJ1-1; no reliable D call. Germline V gene sequence: CDR1 KGHSH, CDR2 LQKENI. The CDR3 spans 13 residues. The V end was cut by 3 bases, the J end by 0 bases, with 5 bases between. The CDR3 loop is CASSPQVNTEAFF. CDR3 DNA: TGTGCCAGCTCACCTCAGGTGAACACTGAAGCTTTCTTT.

The genes are TRBV4-1 and TRBJ2-3; 13 positions agree with TRBD2. The length of the CDR3 is 16 residues. Losses at the gene ends were 3 bases for V and 2 bases for J; bases not matched to a gene: 2. Germline values: CDR1 MGHRA, CDR2 YSYEKL. In DNA, the CDR3 is TGCGCCAGCAGCCAGGGACTAGCGGGGACCACAGATACGCAGTATTTT. Encoded protein: CASSQGLAGTTDTQYF.

The J gene is TRBJ2-5, the V gene TRBV24-1, with 11 positions matching TRBD2. Germline CDR1 reads KGHDR; CDR2 reads SFDVKD. V lost 1 base, J lost 5 bases, and 17 bases stayed unmatched. The CDR3 is 20 residues long. The CDR3 DNA sequence: TGTGCCACCAGTGATTTTGGGGGCAACCCGACTAGCGGGAATCAGGAGACCCAGTACTTC. Its translation: CATSDFGGNPTSGNQETQYF.

The genes are TRBV27 and TRBJ2-6; D gene uncertain. The V end lost 4 bases, the J end lost 2 bases, and 3 bases lay between the germline ends. CDR3 length: 13 residues. In germline, CDR1 is MNHEY, CDR2 SMNVEV (reference sequence). In nucleotides, the CDR3 is TGTGCCAGCAGTTCTACTGGGGCCAACGTCCTGACTTTC. As protein: CASSSTGANVLTF. Combining the CDR3 with reference TRBV27 and TRBJ2-6 gives the whole variable domain EAQVTQNPRYLITVTGKKLTVTCSQNMNHEYMSWYRQDPGLGLRQIYYSMNVEVTDKGDVPEGYKVSRKEKRNFPLILESPSPNQTSLYFCASSSTGANVLTFGAGSRLTVL.

The chain has TRBV28 and TRBJ2-5; D unresolved. The V gene's germline CDR1 is MDHEN and CDR2 SYDVKM. V was clipped by 2 bases and J by 5 bases, with 3 bases between them. The CDR3 sequence is 11 residues long. CDR3: CASSLGETQYF. The DNA for the CDR3 is TGTGCCAGCAGTTTAGGGGAGACCCAGTACTTC.

The chain is built from TRBV11-2 and TRBJ2-3, with D hard to call. Germline V lookup: CDR1 SGHAT, CDR2 FQNNGV. This CDR3 is 13 amino acids long. Trimming left V 1 base short and J 6 bases short, with 8 bases between. DNA of the CDR3: TGTGCCAGCAGCTTAGTGGGCCCGGATACGCAGTATTTT. Protein product: CASSLVGPDTQYF. Variable domain in full (rest from reference TRBV11-2 and TRBJ2-3): EAGVAQSPRYKIIEKRQSVAFWCNPISGHATLYWYQQILGQGPKLLIQFQNNGVVDDSQLPKDRFSAERLKGVDSTLKIQPAKLEDSAVYLCASSLVGPDTQYFGPGTRLTVL.